This paragraph covers one T cell receptor (beta chain) sequence. The data belong to a study of patients and donors after allogeneic stem cell transplantation. One entry per CDR3 protein results from TCRdb running MiXCR on the RT-PCR reads. Of approximately 210,000 distinct CDR3 sequences in the sample, less than 45% are singletons; the top ten hold around 35%. This clonotype was obtained from a human donor who was either an allogeneic HSCT recipient or a stem cell or donor lymphocyte infusion donor (not recorded which). It is not recorded whose cells these are; they may come from a transplant donor. Sequencing was done on a sample of blood, either unsorted or a sorted T cell fraction (not recorded which).

The CDR3 DNA follows: TGTGCCAGCAGTTCGCTCCGGACTAGCCGGTTTGATACGCAGTATTTT. This encodes CASSSLRTSRFDTQYF. The genes are TRBV12-3 or TRBV12-4 and TRBJ2-3, with 8 nucleotides matching TRBD2. V shed 4 bases and J 6 bases; nucleotides not matched to a gene: 12. The CDR3 has 16 amino acids.